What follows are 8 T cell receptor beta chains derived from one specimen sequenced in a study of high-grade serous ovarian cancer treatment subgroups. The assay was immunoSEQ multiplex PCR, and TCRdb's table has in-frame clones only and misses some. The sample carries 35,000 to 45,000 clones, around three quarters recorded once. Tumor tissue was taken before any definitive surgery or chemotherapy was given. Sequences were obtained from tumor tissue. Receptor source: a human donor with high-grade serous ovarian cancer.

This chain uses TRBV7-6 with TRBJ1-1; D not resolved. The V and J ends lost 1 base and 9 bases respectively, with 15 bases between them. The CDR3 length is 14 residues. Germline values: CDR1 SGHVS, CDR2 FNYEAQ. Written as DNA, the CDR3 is TGTGCCAGCAGCTTAGGGATCGGGGAGAGGAAAGCTTTCTTT. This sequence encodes CASSLGIGERKAFF.

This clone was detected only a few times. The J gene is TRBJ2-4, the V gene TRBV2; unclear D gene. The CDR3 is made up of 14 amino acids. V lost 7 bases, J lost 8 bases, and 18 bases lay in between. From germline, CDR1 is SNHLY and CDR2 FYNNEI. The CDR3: CASIGPRRTDIQYF. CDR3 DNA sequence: TGTGCCAGCATCGGGCCCCGAAGGACGGACATTCAGTACTTC.

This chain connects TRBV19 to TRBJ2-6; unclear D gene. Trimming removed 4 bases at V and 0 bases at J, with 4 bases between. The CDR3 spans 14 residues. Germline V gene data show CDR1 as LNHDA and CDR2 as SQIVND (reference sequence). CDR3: CASSRNSGANVLTF. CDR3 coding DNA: TGTGCCAGTAGTAGGAACTCTGGGGCCAACGTCCTGACTTTC.

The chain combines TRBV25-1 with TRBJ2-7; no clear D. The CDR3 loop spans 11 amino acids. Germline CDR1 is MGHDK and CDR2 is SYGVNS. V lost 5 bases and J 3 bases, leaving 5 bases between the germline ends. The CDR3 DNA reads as TGTGCCAGCAGTACGCTCTACGAGCAGTACTTC. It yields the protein CASSTLYEQYF.

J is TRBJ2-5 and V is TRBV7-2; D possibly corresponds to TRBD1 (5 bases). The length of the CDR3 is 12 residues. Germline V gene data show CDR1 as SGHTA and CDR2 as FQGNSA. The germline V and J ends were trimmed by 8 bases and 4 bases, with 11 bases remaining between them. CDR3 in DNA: TGTGCCAGCCGCAGGGAAGGAGAGACCCAGTACTTC. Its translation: CASRREGETQYF. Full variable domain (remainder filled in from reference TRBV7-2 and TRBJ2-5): GAGVSQSPSNKVTEKGKDVELRCDPISGHTALYWYRQSLGQGLEFLIYFQGNSAPDKSGLPSDRFSAERTGGSVSTLTIQRTQQEDSAVYLCASRREGETQYFGPGTRLLVL.

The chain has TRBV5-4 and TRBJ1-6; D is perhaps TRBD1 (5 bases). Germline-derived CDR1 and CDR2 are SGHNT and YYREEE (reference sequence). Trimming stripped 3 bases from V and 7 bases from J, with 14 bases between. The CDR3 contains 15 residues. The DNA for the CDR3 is TGTGCCAGCAGCTCTAGGGGCTTCAGGAATTCACCCCTCCACTTT. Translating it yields CASSSRGFRNSPLHF.

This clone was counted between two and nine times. The CDR3 nucleotides read TGTGCCAGTAGTGGGGGTCACGAAGCTTTCTTT. Translated: CASSGGHEAFF. This sequence joins TRBV19 and TRBJ1-1; TRBD1 might be the D (5 bases). The germline CDR1 and CDR2 sequences are LNHDA and SQIVND (reference sequence). CDR3 length: 11 residues. The V end was cut by 5 bases, the J end by 8 bases, with 9 bases between.

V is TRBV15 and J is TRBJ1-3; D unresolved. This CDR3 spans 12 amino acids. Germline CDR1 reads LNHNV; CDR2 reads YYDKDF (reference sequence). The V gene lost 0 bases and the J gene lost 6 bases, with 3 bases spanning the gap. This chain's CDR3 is CATSRDVNTIYF. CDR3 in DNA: TGTGCCACCAGCAGAGATGTAAACACCATATATTTT.